Following are 9 T cell receptor beta chains from one sample sequenced in a study of CD8+CD57+ T cells in acquired aplastic anemia. Patients sequenced had flow cytometry evidence of CD8+CD57+ cell expansion. CDR3 and TCR beta VDJ profiling relied on genomic DNA as the template. From the reads, TCRdb called clonotypes with MiXCR, one entry per CDR3 protein. The sample lists around 150,000 distinct CDR3 sequences; 65% to 75% were seen once. Input material: sorted CD4+, CD8+, or CD8+CD57+ T cells (not recorded which) from PBMCs. The receptors here all came from a human donor with aplastic anemia.

The chain couples TRBV7-3 to TRBJ1-1; no clear D. The ends were cut back, 9 bases at V and 0 bases at J, with 11 bases in the middle. CDR1 and CDR2 (germline): SGHTA, FQGTGA. CDR3 length: 13 residues. Here the CDR3 DNA reads TGTGCCAGTGACGGAAGCTTGAACACTGAAGCTTTCTTT. Translated: CASDGSLNTEAFF.

In this sample, this clonotype turned up a few times. CDR3 amino acids: CASSLEYSAQETQYF. The CDR3 DNA sequence: TGTGCCAGCAGCTTAGAATATAGCGCCCAAGAGACCCAGTACTTC. The V and J genes are TRBV7-3 and TRBJ2-5, with D perhaps TRBD2 (5 bases). The ends were cut back, 2 bases at V and 1 base at J, with 11 bases in the middle. Germline assignment: CDR1 SGHTA and CDR2 FQGTGA. This CDR3 has 15 amino acids.

The V gene is TRBV7-9, the J gene TRBJ1-1; no clear D gene. From germline, CDR1 is SEHNR and CDR2 FQNEAQ (reference sequence). The length of the CDR3 is 14 residues. V dropped 5 bases and J dropped 4 bases, with 14 bases sitting between them. The CDR3 protein is CASSVGRGITEAFF. Written as DNA, the CDR3 is TGTGCCAGCAGCGTTGGCCGAGGCATCACTGAAGCTTTCTTT.

The V call is TRBV9, the J call TRBJ2-5; D may be TRBD2 (7 bases). The V gene's germline CDR1 is SGDLS and CDR2 YYNGEE. The ends were cut back, 0 bases at V and 9 bases at J, with 15 bases in the middle. This CDR3 spans 14 amino acids. The CDR3 region is CASSVGEGGRAQYF. CDR3 DNA: TGTGCCAGCAGCGTAGGGGAGGGGGGTCGGGCCCAGTACTTC.

V gene TRBV10-1 combines with J gene TRBJ1-6, with 9 positions matching TRBD1. Germline lookup yields CDR1 WNHNN and CDR2 SYGVQD (reference sequence). The CDR3 has 15 residues. V gave up 4 bases and J gave up 7 bases; unmatched junction bases: 5. The CDR3 reads CASSGTGTGNSPLHF. CDR3 sequence (DNA): TGCGCCAGCAGTGGCACCGGGACAGGGAATTCACCCCTCCACTTT.

The genes are TRBV6-6 and TRBJ2-7; TRBD2 matches 11 bases. Unmatched junction bases numbered 6, after V lost 5 bases and J lost 0 bases. The length of the CDR3 is 16 residues. Germline-derived CDR1 and CDR2 are MNHNY and SVGAGI (reference sequence). The CDR3 region is CASSGSGTSGSYEQYF. DNA for the CDR3: TGTGCCAGCAGTGGCTCCGGGACTAGCGGCTCCTACGAGCAGTACTTC.

The V call is TRBV29-1, the J call TRBJ1-2; D gene ambiguous. This CDR3 is 14 amino acids long. V was shortened by 4 bases and J by 2 bases, with 14 bases between the two germline ends. CDR1 and CDR2 (germline): SQVTM, ANQGSEA. As DNA, the CDR3 is TGCAGCGTTGTCGAGTCAGGACTGAACTATGGCTACACCTTC. Translated: CSVVESGLNYGYTF.

The chain carries TRBV7-9 and TRBJ1-2; D is unclear. CDR3 length equals 14 residues. The germline CDR1 and CDR2 sequences are SEHNR and FQNEAQ (reference sequence). V shed 5 bases and J shed 3 bases, with 13 bases lying between them. The CDR3 loop reads CASSRLGKDYGYTF. CDR3 sequence (DNA): TGTGCCAGCAGCCGTCTGGGGAAGGACTATGGCTACACCTTC.

The chain links TRBV7-2 to TRBJ2-7; maybe TRBD1 (6 bases). Germline V CDR1 and CDR2: SGHTA, FQGNSA. Trimming removed 3 bases from V and 2 bases from J, with 11 bases in between. The CDR3 length is 14 residues. The CDR3 region is CASSFPGHPYEQYF. As DNA, the CDR3 is TGTGCCAGCAGCTTCCCGGGACACCCCTACGAGCAGTACTTC.